This T cell receptor (beta chain) derives from a study of patients and donors after allogeneic stem cell transplantation. This clonotype occurred many times. The CDR3 is made up of 13 amino acids. CDR1 and CDR2 (germline): SQVTM, ANQGSEA. V lost 7 bases and J 1 base, leaving 13 bases between the germline ends. TCRdb re-called the RT-PCR reads with MiXCR, one entry per CDR3 protein. The sample lists over 150,000 distinct CDR3 sequences, 30% occurring once. Sequencing was performed on blood, either unsorted or a sorted T cell fraction (not recorded which). The chain is built from TRBV29-1 and TRBJ1-1; D may be TRBD1 (6 bases). This receptor was identified in a human donor who was either an allogeneic HSCT recipient or a stem cell or donor lymphocyte infusion donor (not recorded which). It is not recorded whose cells these are; they may come from a transplant donor. The CDR3 loop is CSARGGENTEAFF. CDR3 DNA sequence: TGCAGCGCGAGAGGGGGGGAGAACACTGAAGCTTTCTTT.